These 14 T cell receptor beta chains were all obtained from the same sample, sequenced in a study of T cell repertoires in cytomegalovirus infection. Antigen specificity for these receptors is unknown. TCRdb reprocessed the reads with MiXCR, giving one entry per CDR3 protein. The profile shows some 940,000 distinct CDR3 sequences, roughly 30% of them singletons. The sample in question was cultured CD8+ T cells from PBMCs, obtained from culture after CMV antigen stimulation. Receptors were obtained from a human donor in good health (CMV status not recorded). Some clones in this sample may be carry-over from other donors' samples.

This clonotype was observed a handful of times. The chain carries TRBV6-5 and TRBJ2-7; no firm D call. There are 13 residues in the CDR3. V dropped 0 bases and J dropped 3 bases, with 6 bases sitting between them. Germline lookup yields CDR1 MNHEY and CDR2 SVGAGI. This CDR3 is CASSYSRSYEQYF. The CDR3 coding sequence is TGTGCCAGCAGTTACTCGAGGAGCTACGAGCAGTACTTC.

In its sample, this clonotype was seen a few times. The chain employs TRBV7-9 and TRBJ1-5; 7 bases align to TRBD1. Germline V lookup: CDR1 SEHNR, CDR2 FQNEAQ (reference sequence). V trimming: 4 bases; J trimming: 0 bases; junction bases outside the gene matches: 6. The CDR3 has 16 amino acids. CDR3 DNA sequence: TGTGCCAGCAGCTCCCTCGACAGGGATAGCAATCAGCCCCAGCATTTT. It specifies CASSSLDRDSNQPQHF.

Note on this clonotype: Possible read error: a much larger clone is one base away. The chain recombines TRBV7-8 with TRBJ1-1, with D unclear. Germline V gives CDR1 SGHVS, CDR2 FQNEAQ. CDR3 length equals 13 residues. CDR3 DNA sequence: TGTGCCAGCAGCCCTGCATTGAACCCTGAAGCTTTCTTT. Its protein product is CASSPALNPEAFF.

This clonotype has just a few counts. The chain recombines TRBV11-1 with TRBJ1-1; D unresolved. Trimming removed 6 bases from V and 1 base from J, with 18 bases in between. This CDR3 has 16 residues. In germline, CDR1 is SGHAT, CDR2 FQDESV (reference sequence). The CDR3 spells CASSPGPLGENTEAFF. The CDR3 nucleotides read TGTGCCAGCAGTCCAGGACCCCTGGGAGAGAACACTGAAGCTTTCTTT.

The chain couples TRBV14 to TRBJ2-7; a weak D match, TRBD1 (6 bases). The CDR3 is made up of 14 amino acids. Germline V gene data show CDR1 as SGHDN and CDR2 as FVKESK. V lost 4 bases, J lost 2 bases, and 12 bases lay in between. CDR3 sequence reads: CASSPRRGTYEQYF. The CDR3 bases are TGTGCCAGCAGCCCCCGCAGGGGCACCTACGAGCAGTACTTC.

The rearrangement uses TRBV6-5 and TRBJ2-3, with D perhaps matching TRBD2 (6 bases). The CDR3 loop spans 16 amino acids. Germline CDR1 MNHEY, CDR2 SVGAGI. V lost 5 bases to trimming and J lost 1 base, with 16 bases between them. The CDR3 DNA reads as TGTGCCAGCAGTCGCTCCGTTAGCGGCCGCACAGATACGCAGTATTTT. As protein: CASSRSVSGRTDTQYF.

The sample holds a few counts of this clonotype. The rearrangement links TRBV19 to TRBJ1-5; tentatively, D is TRBD1 (6 bases). V was trimmed by 8 bases and J by 4 bases, leaving 12 bases between them. Per the germline V gene, CDR1 is LNHDA and CDR2 is SQIVND (reference sequence). The CDR3 extends over 13 amino acids. The CDR3 here is CASGGAGNQPQHF. CDR3 nucleotide sequence: TGTGCCAGTGGGGGGGCGGGGAATCAGCCCCAGCATTTT.

The V and J genes are TRBV6-1 and TRBJ2-1, with D uncertain. This CDR3 contains 14 residues. The V end was cut by 1 base, the J end by 15 bases, with 19 bases between. CDR1 is MNHNS, CDR2 SASEGT, per germline. CDR3 loop: CASSEDRFYTDLFF. CDR3 bases: TGTGCCAGCAGTGAAGACCGGTTTTACACAGATCTGTTCTTC.

The genes are TRBV27 and TRBJ1-6; 9 bases agree with TRBD1. This CDR3 region has 21 residues. With V trimmed by 5 bases and J by 0 bases, 17 bases remained unmatched. Germline loops: CDR1 MNHEY, CDR2 SMNVEV (reference sequence). CDR3 coding DNA: TGTGCCAGCAGTACGTCCGGGACAGGGATGCTACTGAGCTCCTATAATTCACCCCTCCACTTT. This encodes CASSTSGTGMLLSSYNSPLHF.

The chain couples TRBV20-1 to TRBJ2-2, with 8 bases that match TRBD2. J was trimmed by 6 bases and V by 4 bases; bases with no gene match: 7. The CDR3 totals 14 residues. Germline CDR1 is DFQATT and CDR2 is SNEGSKA (reference sequence). The CDR3 protein is CSAKTGTRPGELFF. Here the CDR3 DNA reads TGCAGTGCTAAAACCGGGACTAGACCCGGGGAGCTGTTTTTT.

The chain carries TRBV15 and TRBJ2-1; 7 bases match TRBD1. V trimming: 9 bases; J trimming: 6 bases; junction bases outside the gene matches: 8. Germline assignment: CDR1 LNHNV and CDR2 YYDKDF (reference sequence). The CDR3 has 13 residues. CDR3 in amino acids: CATVNRGCNEQFF. The DNA of the CDR3 is TGTGCCACTGTTAACAGGGGCTGCAATGAGCAGTTCTTC.

In this sample, this clonotype turned up a few times. This chain links TRBV27 with TRBJ1-5; tentative D call: TRBD1 (5 bases). From germline, CDR1 is MNHEY and CDR2 SMNVEV (reference sequence). The CDR3 is 16 amino acids. The ends were cut back, 0 bases at V and 6 bases at J, with 15 bases in the middle. CDR3 coding DNA: TGTGCCAGCAGTTTATCGTACCAGGGCTTAAGTCAGCCCCAGCATTTT. It yields the protein CASSLSYQGLSQPQHF.

This clonotype was picked up many times. The chain combines TRBV7-2 with TRBJ2-1, with TRBD2 matching 9 bases. Trimming removed 6 bases from V and 4 bases from J; junction bases left unmatched: 10. In germline, CDR1 is SGHTA, CDR2 FQGNSA. This CDR3 region has 16 residues. The CDR3 region is CASSNLAGELYNEQFF. CDR3 nucleotides: TGTGCCAGCAGTAATTTAGCGGGGGAGTTATACAATGAGCAGTTCTTC. The full variable domain, rest sourced from reference TRBV7-2 and TRBJ2-1, is GAGVSQSPSNKVTEKGKDVELRCDPISGHTALYWYRQSLGQGLEFLIYFQGNSAPDKSGLPSDRFSAERTGGSVSTLTIQRTQQEDSAVYLCASSNLAGELYNEQFFGPGTRLTVL.

The gene calls are TRBV12-3 or TRBV12-4 and TRBJ2-1, with 8 bases fitting TRBD1. The V and J ends lost 4 bases and 1 base, in that order; junction bases with no gene match: 12. The CDR3 consists of 18 residues. CDR3 sequence reads: CASSYALPTGESYNEQFF. The CDR3 coding sequence is TGTGCCAGCAGTTATGCCCTCCCGACAGGGGAATCCTACAATGAGCAGTTCTTC.